A single sample gave rise to the 13 T cell receptor beta chains below, sequenced in a study of T cells in Graves' hyperthyroidism and ophthalmopathy. TCR beta CDR3 regions were amplified from RNA transcripts. Initially, a first-round RT-PCR of the TCR CDR3 employed the HTBI primer set. TCRdb re-analysed the multiplex PCR reads in MiXCR, keeping a single row per CDR3 protein. The sample shows around 400,000 distinct CDR3 sequences, 15% to 18% of them seen only once. The sample consisted of blood. All receptors derive from a woman younger than 30 with Graves' hyperthyroidism that later progressed to Graves' ophthalmopathy.

V and J are TRBV7-9 and TRBJ2-2; D gene uncertain. The CDR3 runs 15 residues. CDR1 is SEHNR and CDR2 is FQNEAQ in the germline V gene (reference sequence). The germline V and J ends were trimmed by 5 bases and 5 bases, with 15 bases remaining between them. CDR3 residues: CASSTLGVSTGELFF. CDR3 DNA sequence: TGTGCCAGCAGCACCCTTGGGGTTTCGACCGGGGAGCTGTTTTTT.

This clonotype was recorded many times. The genes are TRBV3-1 and TRBJ2-2; TRBD2 aligns across 8 bases. CDR1 LGHDT and CDR2 YNNKEL come from the germline V gene (reference sequence). This CDR3 comprises 16 residues. Trimming removed 2 bases from V and 4 bases from J; junction bases left unmatched: 6. The CDR3, as DNA: TGTGCCAGCAGCCAACAAGCGGGAGTTATCACCGGGGAGCTGTTTTTT. It codes for CASSQQAGVITGELFF.

The genes are TRBV20-1 and TRBJ2-7; 10 bases align to TRBD2. CDR3 length: 14 residues. V was pared by 7 bases and J by 0 bases, with 6 bases of the junction left unmatched. Germline-derived CDR1 and CDR2 are DFQATT and SNEGSKA (reference sequence). The CDR3 DNA follows: TGCAGTGGCTTTAGCGGGAGGAACTCCTACGAGCAGTACTTC. Protein: CSGFSGRNSYEQYF.

The gene calls are TRBV7-9 and TRBJ2-7; D gene unclear. This CDR3 has 14 amino acids. Germline V gene sequence: CDR1 SEHNR, CDR2 FQNEAQ (reference sequence). V lost 3 bases and J 2 bases, leaving 11 bases between the germline ends. CDR3 sequence: CASSFGGIAYEQYF. For the CDR3, the DNA is TGTGCCAGCAGCTTTGGCGGAATAGCCTACGAGCAGTACTTC.

Ten or more counts support this clonotype. The chain links TRBV6-1 to TRBJ2-3; D is undetermined. This CDR3 region has 15 residues. V dropped 1 base and J dropped 4 bases, with 12 bases sitting between them. Germline assignment: CDR1 MNHNS and CDR2 SASEGT. This CDR3 is CASSEDPGSPDTQYF. The DNA of the CDR3 is TGTGCCAGCAGTGAAGATCCCGGGTCCCCAGATACGCAGTATTTT.

At least ten counts were recorded for this clonotype. The chain combines TRBV5-1 with TRBJ2-3; a possible D gene is TRBD1 (5 bases). The CDR3 consists of 14 residues. With 4 bases removed from V and 6 bases from J, the gap between germline ends came to 15 bases. Germline CDR1 is SGHRS and CDR2 is YFSETQ. The CDR3 sequence: CASSAVRAPDTQYF. The CDR3 region has the DNA TGCGCCAGCAGCGCCGTCAGGGCACCCGATACGCAGTATTTT.

At least ten counts were recorded for this clonotype. The chain's CDR3 is CASSHRTSGTDTQYF. Written as DNA, the CDR3 is TGTGCCAGCAGCCACCGGACTAGCGGCACAGATACGCAGTATTTT. The gene calls are TRBV13 and TRBJ2-3; TRBD2 agrees at 9 bases. Germline V gives CDR1 PRHDT, CDR2 FYEKMQ (reference sequence). CDR3 length: 15 residues. Losses at the gene ends were 5 bases for V and 1 base for J; bases not matched to a gene: 4.

V is TRBV5-1 and J is TRBJ1-1, with TRBD1 as a possible D gene (5 bases). This CDR3 has 16 residues. Trimming pared 2 bases from V and 1 base from J, leaving 15 bases between. The germline V gene has CDR1 SGHRS and CDR2 YFSETQ. The CDR3 bases are TGCGCCAGCAGCTTCCCCATCCGGGGGACGAACACTGAAGCTTTCTTT. Translated: CASSFPIRGTNTEAFF.

This clonotype was seen repeatedly, ten times or more. The rearrangement uses TRBV5-1 and TRBJ2-3; the D is unclear. The CDR3 sequence is 17 residues long. Germline CDR1 is SGHRS and CDR2 is YFSETQ. Trimming removed 1 base at V and 3 bases at J, with 18 bases between. The CDR3 is CASSLRPTGPATDTQYF. Here the CDR3 DNA reads TGCGCCAGCAGCTTGCGACCCACGGGTCCCGCTACAGATACGCAGTATTTT.

This clonotype was observed at least ten times. V is TRBV20-1 and J is TRBJ1-1; no reliable D call. This CDR3 is 11 amino acids long. Germline V gives CDR1 DFQATT, CDR2 SNEGSKA (reference sequence). Trimming removed 3 bases from V and 7 bases from J, with 9 bases in between. The CDR3 nucleotides are TGCAGTGCTAGGATCGAGATTGAAGCTTTCTTT. It encodes CSARIEIEAFF.

In the case of this clonotype: Since a much larger clone is just one base distant, this may be a read error. This sequence joins TRBV5-6 and TRBJ1-5, with a tentative D call TRBD1 (6 bases). The CDR3 contains 14 residues. The germline V gene has CDR1 SGHDT and CDR2 YYEEEE. Written as DNA, the CDR3 is TGTGCCAGCAGCTCAGGGGCCCCCAATCAGCCCCAGCGTTTT. It codes for CASSSGAPNQPQRF.

The table lists this clonotype with many counts. The chain is built from TRBV29-1 and TRBJ2-1, with D tentatively TRBD1 (6 bases). Per the germline V gene, CDR1 is SQVTM and CDR2 is ANQGSEA. The CDR3 contains 13 residues. With 6 bases removed from V and 7 bases from J, the gap between germline ends came to 16 bases. CDR3 in DNA: TGCAGCGTGGGGGAAGGGGGAAGAAATGAGCAGTTCTTC. Translation gives CSVGEGGRNEQFF.

A note on this clonotype: One junction end does not reproduce the germline sequence, and a read error may be involved. V is TRBV13 and J is TRBJ2-7, with D possibly being TRBD1 (6 bases). The CDR3 length is 16 residues. Germline-derived CDR1 and CDR2 are PRHDT and FYEKMQ (reference sequence). The CDR3 loop reads CATSRGLTRTAYEQYF. The CDR3 DNA reads TGTGCCACCAGCAGAGGTCTTACACGGACAGCCTACGAGCAGTACTTC.